The present T cell receptor (beta chain) was sequenced within a study of early T cells in non-severe SARS-CoV-2 infection. Study-wide background: Sequencing input comprised bulk RNA from unsorted whole blood; chain pairing was not available. Findings of the study overall: Sequences matched to VDJdb favored anti-spike CD8 responses, while private and CD4 specificities were missed.

Many counts were recorded for this clonotype. Antigen unknown. Attached unique molecular identifiers marked individual cDNA molecules. TCRdb ran MiXCR on the 5' RACE reads and lists one entry per CDR3 protein. The top ten hold roughly 10% of the sample, which has about 50,000 distinct CDR3 sequences, under 15% seen once. Trimming shortened V by 1 base and J by 0 bases, and 5 bases separated the two germline ends. Germline V gene lookup returns CDR1 SGHVS and CDR2 FQNEAQ. This CDR3 spans 14 amino acids. The clonotype originates from an adult who was a healthcare worker with PCR-confirmed SARS-CoV-2 infection or an uninfected control (not recorded which). Sequenced: whole blood. This sequence joins TRBV7-8 and TRBJ2-3; D gene uncertain. In nucleotides, the CDR3 is TGTGCCAGCAGCTTAGTGGGGAGCACAGATACGCAGTATTTT. Amino acid sequence: CASSLVGSTDTQYF. Filled out from reference TRBV7-8 and TRBJ2-3, the complete variable domain reads GAGVSQSPRYKVAKRGQDVALRCDPISGHVSLFWYQQALGQGPEFLTYFQNEAQLDKSGLPSDRFFAERPEGSVSTLKIQRTQQEDSAVYLCASSLVGSTDTQYFGPGTRLTVL.